The table lists the clone carrying this TCR beta chain with a count of one. Those enrolled in Seattle joined during active infection and were followed longitudinally afterward. V lost 3 bases, J lost 5 bases, and 11 bases stayed unmatched. Looked up from germline, CDR1 is SGHAT and CDR2 is FQNNGV. The CDR3 contains 17 residues. The sample originates from a study of blood T cell repertoires in COVID-19. Study background: COVID-19 samples, acute and convalescent, were from the United States, Italy and Spain. PBMCs, B-cell-depleted T cells, or T cells were the source of the cDNA or gDNA that made up the material.

In the source study's methods: The assay estimated nucleated cells by amplifying reference gene primers. Here immunoSEQ multiplex PCR was the method, and the copy in TCRdb shows in-frame clones only, minus some. D and trimming come from the DNA, and the V and J calls and clone size come from that table. Among around 200,000 clones listed, approximately 81% were seen once. Sequencing input: peripheral blood. V usage is TRBV11-2 and J usage is TRBJ2-2; 8 bases align to TRBD2. This clonotype was obtained from a woman between 65 and 79 years old with COVID-19, enrolled during active disease. CDR3 sequence (DNA): TGTGCCAGCAGCTTGTTGAGCGGGGGTCCCGGAACCGGGGAGCTGTTTTTT. The encoded protein is CASSLLSGGPGTGELFF.